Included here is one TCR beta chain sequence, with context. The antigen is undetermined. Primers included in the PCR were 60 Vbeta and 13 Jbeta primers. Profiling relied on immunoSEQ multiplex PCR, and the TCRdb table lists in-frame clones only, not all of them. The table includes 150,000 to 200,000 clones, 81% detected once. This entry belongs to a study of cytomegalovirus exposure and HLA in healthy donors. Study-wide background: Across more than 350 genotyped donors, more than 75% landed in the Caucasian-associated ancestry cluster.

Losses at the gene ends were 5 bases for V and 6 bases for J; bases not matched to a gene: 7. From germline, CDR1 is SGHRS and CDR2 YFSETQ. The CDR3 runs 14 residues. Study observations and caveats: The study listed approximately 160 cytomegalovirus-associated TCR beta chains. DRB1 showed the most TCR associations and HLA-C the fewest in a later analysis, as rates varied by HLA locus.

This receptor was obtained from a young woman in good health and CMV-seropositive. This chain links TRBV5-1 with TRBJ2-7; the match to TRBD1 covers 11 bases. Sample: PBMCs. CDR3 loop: CASRYPGQGVEQYF. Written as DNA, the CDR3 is TGCGCCAGCAGGTACCCGGGACAGGGGGTCGAGCAGTACTTC.